Reported below is one T cell receptor (beta chain). No antigen is known for it. Likely a read error: the CDR3 ends without its conserved phenylalanine or tryptophan. Germline DNA was also extracted, while the blood RNA originated from unsorted whole blood. These data come from a study of tumor-infiltrating lymphocytes in primary liver carcinoma. Study at large: The patients included men and women who were aged 30 to 69 years. Productive TCRbeta read yields ran from roughly 3.9 to 6.8 million per sample and were similar between tissues.

The CDR3 consists of 14 residues. V dropped 1 base and J dropped 2 bases, with 9 bases sitting between them. Germline V CDR1 and CDR2: SGHAT, FQNNGV. Study outcomes and limitations: Against blood, tumors held a significantly higher top-250-clone fraction (p = 0.039). Tumor-adjacent and tumor-blood pairs displayed less overlap than did pairs of tumor regions.

From 450 to 600 ng total RNA, TCR beta cDNA was generated with a primer in the constant region. Libraries covering TCR beta were generated through three nested multiplex PCR rounds (using a slightly modified ARM-PCR). TRBV1-TRBV30 forward primers paired with a C-beta reverse primer were used in the first two PCR rounds, which ran approximately 11 cycles each. Via MiXCR, TCRdb re-called the multiplex PCR reads, giving one row per CDR3 protein. The sample shows about 330,000 distinct CDR3 sequences, about 65% of them seen only once. The TCR sequence derives from a man aged 35 to 55 with primary liver carcinoma and hepatitis B virus infection. What was sequenced was peripheral blood. The chain has TRBV11-2 and TRBJ2-7, with D possibly matching TRBD1 (5 bases). CDR3 nucleotides: TGTGCCAGCAGCTTAGGGGGCGGAGCCTACGAGCAGTACTCA. Its protein product is CASSLGGGAYEQYS.